This entry lists 30 T cell receptor beta chains sequenced from one sample in a study of graft-versus-host responses after intestinal transplantation. Only in-frame clones appear in the TCRdb table, and some are missing; sequencing was by immunoSEQ multiplex PCR. The sample records 20,000 to 30,000 clones, roughly 90% being singletons. Here the sequenced sample was PBMCs, taken approximately 38 days after intestinal transplant. The receptor set was obtained from a human patient who received an intestinal transplant, so some T cells may come from the graft donor.

In its sample, this clone was seen once. V usage is TRBV5-4 and J usage is TRBJ2-7; 13 bases fit TRBD2. V was clipped by 2 bases and J by 4 bases; unmatched bases: 3. The CDR3 extends over 15 amino acids. CDR1 and CDR2 from the germline V gene are SGHNT and YYREEE (reference sequence). The CDR3 sequence is CASSLLAGGPYEQYF. As DNA, the CDR3 is TGTGCCAGCAGCTTACTAGCGGGAGGGCCGTACGAGCAGTACTTC.

This sequence joins TRBV7-9 and TRBJ2-7; 9 positions match TRBD2. Looked up from germline, CDR1 is SEHNR and CDR2 is FQNEAQ (reference sequence). V lost 5 bases, J lost 0 bases, and 2 bases stayed unmatched. The CDR3 covers 14 residues. CDR3 in amino acids: CASSRSGSSYEQYF. The CDR3 bases are TGTGCCAGCAGCCGTAGCGGGAGCTCCTACGAGCAGTACTTC.

This chain uses TRBV7-3 with TRBJ2-3; D may match TRBD1 or TRBD2 (5 bases each). Germline V gene lookup returns CDR1 SGHTA and CDR2 FQGTGA. V was trimmed by 3 bases and J by 2 bases, leaving 15 bases between them. The CDR3 runs to 16 residues. The DNA of the CDR3 is TGTGCCAGCAGCTTCGACCTCCGAGGGGTCACAGATACGCAGTATTTT. This encodes CASSFDLRGVTDTQYF.

This clone was seen just once. The chain has TRBV7-9 and TRBJ2-5; no clear D gene. This CDR3 contains 16 residues. Trimming left V 4 bases short and J 2 bases short, with 17 bases between. Germline V CDR1 and CDR2: SEHNR, FQNEAQ (reference sequence). In DNA form, the CDR3 reads TGTGCCAGCAGCTACCCCTTGGGGTTGCGACAAGAGACCCAGTACTTC. Residues: CASSYPLGLRQETQYF.

The chain is built from TRBV5-6 and TRBJ1-2; 7 bases match TRBD1. V lost 4 bases and J lost 8; bases outside the gene matches: 14. The germline gives CDR1 SGHDT, CDR2 YYEEEE. The CDR3 has 15 residues. As DNA, the CDR3 is TGTGCCAGCAGCCCGGGGACAGTAGTTAGTCAGGGCTACACCTTC. Translating it yields CASSPGTVVSQGYTF.

This clone has just one count. This chain uses TRBV6-5 with TRBJ1-2; the D is unclear. V was trimmed by 5 bases and J by 11 bases, leaving 15 bases between them. Germline V gene sequence: CDR1 MNHEY, CDR2 SVGAGI. The CDR3 loop spans 12 amino acids. CDR3 coding DNA: TGTGCCAGCAGTCCCCGGAGAGAATTATACACCTTC. It encodes CASSPRRELYTF.

This chain links TRBV28 with TRBJ1-6; D uncertain. The V and J ends lost 3 bases and 19 bases respectively, with 13 bases between them. The CDR3 runs 11 residues. Per germline, CDR1 MDHEN and CDR2 SYDVKM. Here the CDR3 reads CASSFSVVLHF. The CDR3 bases are TGTGCCAGCAGTTTCAGTGTTGTATTGCACTTT.

This chain links TRBV9 with TRBJ1-4; D not resolved. V was pared by 0 bases and J by 11 bases, with 11 bases between. This CDR3 has 13 amino acids. Germline CDR1 reads SGDLS; CDR2 reads YYNGEE. CDR3 residues: CASSVAGFGKLFF. CDR3 DNA sequence: TGTGCCAGCAGCGTAGCGGGATTTGGGAAACTGTTTTTT.

The rearrangement links TRBV19 to TRBJ2-1; no definite D call. Per germline, CDR1 LNHDA and CDR2 SQIVND (reference sequence). The CDR3 is 11 residues long. The germline V and J ends were trimmed by 3 bases and 10 bases, with 7 bases remaining between them. The CDR3 loop reads CASSILREQFF. CDR3 nucleotide sequence: TGTGCCAGTAGTATCTTGAGAGAGCAGTTCTTC.

The V call is TRBV7-3, the J call TRBJ1-4; D perhaps matches TRBD1 (6 bases). Trimming removed 4 bases at V and 3 bases at J, with 18 bases between. This CDR3 is 17 amino acids long. CDR1 is SGHTA, CDR2 FQGTGA, per germline. The CDR3 nucleotides are TGTGCCAGCAGCTCCCTTGGGGGGCGCGAGGCTAATGAAAAACTGTTTTTT. It encodes CASSSLGGREANEKLFF.

V usage is TRBV18 and J usage is TRBJ2-5; a possible D gene is TRBD2 (6 bases). This CDR3 spans 15 amino acids. Germline CDR1 reads KGHSH; CDR2 reads LQKENI. Deletions cut 1 base from V and 2 bases from J, with 11 bases between. The CDR3 region is CASSPLDYPQETQYF. The CDR3 nucleotides are TGTGCCAGCTCACCACTGGACTACCCACAAGAGACCCAGTACTTC.

The genes are TRBV4-1 and TRBJ1-2; 7 bases map to TRBD1. This CDR3 region has 18 residues. Germline V gene lookup returns CDR1 MGHRA and CDR2 YSYEKL. After removal of 0 bases from V and 2 bases from J, the junction contained 12 bases not matched to a gene. CDR3 DNA sequence: TGCGCCAGCAGCCAAGATAGTAATAGGCCACAGGGGAACTATGGCTACACCTTC. Protein: CASSQDSNRPQGNYGYTF.

V usage is TRBV19 and J usage is TRBJ1-1; 8 bases align to TRBD1. The CDR3 length is 13 residues. V shed 8 bases, J shed 6 bases, and the junction held 8 bases outside the gene matches. CDR1 is LNHDA and CDR2 is SQIVND in the germline V gene (reference sequence). CDR3 DNA sequence: TGTGCCAGTGGACAGGGAGGAAACTCTGAAGCTTTCTTT. This gives the protein CASGQGGNSEAFF.

This chain connects TRBV27 to TRBJ2-7, with a weak D call TRBD2 (5 bases). Between the trimmed V and J ends, which lost 8 bases and 3 bases, there was a span of 11 bases. The CDR3 contains 12 residues. Per the germline V gene, CDR1 is MNHEY and CDR2 is SMNVEV (reference sequence). CDR3 in DNA: TGTGCCAGCGGGAGTAGCCGCTACGAGCAGTACTTC. Translation: CASGSSRYEQYF.

A single count supports this clone. This CDR3 reads CASSLRGGTDTQYF. CDR3 sequence (DNA): TGTGCCAGCAGCTTACGTGGCGGCACAGATACGCAGTATTTT. The V call is TRBV7-9, the J call TRBJ2-3; D is unclear. The CDR3 consists of 14 residues. Trimming stripped 2 bases from V and 1 base from J, with 7 bases between. The germline gives CDR1 SEHNR, CDR2 FQNEAQ (reference sequence).

V gene TRBV10-1 combines with J gene TRBJ1-5; 7 nucleotides line up with TRBD1. This CDR3 contains 16 residues. The germline V gene has CDR1 WNHNN and CDR2 SYGVQD (reference sequence). V was clipped by 2 bases and J by 2 bases; unmatched bases: 6. CDR3 residues: CASSERTGVGNQPQHF. DNA for the CDR3: TGCGCCAGCAGTGAGAGGACAGGAGTCGGCAATCAGCCCCAGCATTTT.

The chain has TRBV19 and TRBJ1-2; 7 nucleotides match TRBD1. Germline V lookup: CDR1 LNHDA, CDR2 SQIVND (reference sequence). J was trimmed by 8 bases and V by 5 bases; bases with no gene match: 8. This CDR3 contains 13 residues. This CDR3 reads CASSPDRVEGYTF. The CDR3 DNA reads TGTGCCAGTAGTCCTGACAGGGTGGAGGGCTACACCTTC.

This rearrangement joins TRBV5-5 to TRBJ2-7; D unclear. CDR1 and CDR2 (germline): SGHKS, YYEKEE (reference sequence). Trimming took 4 bases from V and 3 from J, leaving 20 bases between them. The CDR3 spans 16 residues. In DNA, the CDR3 is TGTGCCAGCAGCCATCACCGGGTCCAAAAGGTCTACGAGCAGTACTTC. Amino acids: CASSHHRVQKVYEQYF.

The chain joins TRBV28 to TRBJ2-7; maybe TRBD1 (5 bases). The V and J ends lost 2 bases and 3 bases respectively, with 8 bases between them. Looked up from germline, CDR1 is MDHEN and CDR2 is SYDVKM. This CDR3 contains 13 residues. The DNA for the CDR3 is TGTGCCAGCAGTTTAAGGCAGGGCTACGAGCAGTACTTC. Its protein is CASSLRQGYEQYF.

This sequence joins TRBV5-4 and TRBJ1-5; D remains unclear. Trimming shortened V by 0 bases and J by 6 bases, and 7 bases separated the two germline ends. This CDR3 comprises 13 residues. CDR1 is SGHNT and CDR2 is YYREEE in the germline V gene (reference sequence). CDR3 residues: CASSLVPGQPQHF. The DNA of the CDR3 is TGTGCCAGCAGCTTGGTCCCAGGTCAGCCCCAGCATTTT.

The gene calls are TRBV28 and TRBJ2-1, with D possibly called TRBD1 or TRBD2 (5 bases each). V lost 3 bases, J lost 7 bases, and 16 bases lay in between. Germline loops: CDR1 MDHEN, CDR2 SYDVKM. The CDR3 length is 15 residues. The CDR3 spells CASSLGPRVSNEQFF. As DNA, the CDR3 is TGTGCCAGCAGTTTGGGACCGCGAGTCTCAAATGAGCAGTTCTTC.

The chain couples TRBV4-3 to TRBJ2-7, with 10 bases that match TRBD2. With 3 bases clipped from V and 3 bases from J, the junction kept 8 bases outside the gene matches. This CDR3 region has 16 residues. CDR1 is LGHNA, CDR2 YSLEER, per germline. CDR3 loop: CASSQPSSGGNYEQYF. Written as DNA, the CDR3 is TGCGCCAGCAGCCAGCCCTCTAGCGGGGGAAACTACGAGCAGTACTTC.

This clone was observed a single time. The chain couples TRBV6-6 to TRBJ2-1, with D perhaps matching TRBD2 (6 bases). CDR1 is MNHNY and CDR2 is SVGAGI in the germline V gene (reference sequence). Trimming removed 6 bases from V and 6 bases from J, with 12 bases in between. This CDR3 is 13 amino acids long. CDR3 nucleotide sequence: TGTGCCAGCAGCCCGACTAGTCCCAATGAGCAGTTCTTC. It translates to CASSPTSPNEQFF.

V and J are TRBV21-1 and TRBJ2-7; TRBD2 is the table's D call and was not checked against the DNA. TRBV21-1 is flagged as a pseudogene. The CDR3 extends over 18 amino acids. CDR3 DNA: TGTGCCAGCAGCAAAGCAAAATCAAGCCCCACTAAGAGCGACGAGCAGTACTTC. It specifies CASSKAKSSPTKSDEQYF.

The V gene is TRBV27, the J gene TRBJ2-1; 8 bases fit TRBD2. This CDR3 region has 17 residues. Per germline, CDR1 MNHEY and CDR2 SMNVEV (reference sequence). J was trimmed by 2 bases and V by 4 bases; bases with no gene match: 10. CDR3 nucleotide sequence: TGTGCCAGCAGTTCCTATGGACTAGCTCTACCCTACAATGAGCAGTTCTTC. Translated, it gives CASSSYGLALPYNEQFF.

The chain carries TRBV12-5 and TRBJ2-7; 8 bases map to TRBD1. The CDR3 extends over 13 amino acids. Looked up from germline, CDR1 is LGHNT and CDR2 is FRNRAP. V shed 7 bases, J shed 2 bases, and the junction held 4 bases outside the gene matches. CDR3 DNA sequence: TGTGCTAGTGCCAGGACAGGGCCCTACGAGCAGTACTTC. Amino acid sequence: CASARTGPYEQYF. Filled out from reference TRBV12-5 and TRBJ2-7, the complete variable domain reads DARVTQTPRHKVTEMGQEVTMRCQPILGHNTVFWYRQTMMQGLELLAYFRNRAPLDDSGMPKDRFSAEMPDATLATLKIQPSEPRDSAVYFCASARTGPYEQYFGPGTRLTVT.

The chain couples TRBV27 to TRBJ2-5; 8 nucleotides agree with TRBD2. The CDR3 consists of 15 residues. V gave up 5 bases and J gave up 1 base; unmatched junction bases: 6. Germline CDR1 reads MNHEY; CDR2 reads SMNVEV (reference sequence). The CDR3 DNA sequence: TGTGCCAGCAGTCCCCCGGGAGGGTTCCAAGAGACCCAGTACTTC. It codes for CASSPPGGFQETQYF.

This chain connects TRBV9 to TRBJ2-5; no clear D. Per germline, CDR1 SGDLS and CDR2 YYNGEE. This CDR3 spans 12 amino acids. V lost 2 bases, J lost 2 bases, and 4 bases lay in between. CDR3 loop: CASSVRQETQYF. The DNA for the CDR3 is TGTGCCAGCAGCGTCCGGCAAGAGACCCAGTACTTC.

The chain has TRBV6-1 and TRBJ1-1, with D perhaps TRBD1 (5 bases). The ends were cut back, 3 bases at V and 3 bases at J, with 11 bases in the middle. The CDR3 length is 14 residues. The V gene's germline CDR1 is MNHNS and CDR2 SASEGT. CDR3 bases: TGTGCCAGCAGTGATAGGGGAGGGTACACTGAAGCTTTCTTT. Residues: CASSDRGGYTEAFF.

V usage is TRBV7-2 and J usage is TRBJ1-5; tentative D call: TRBD1 (6 bases). In germline, CDR1 is SGHTA, CDR2 FQGNSA. This CDR3 contains 17 residues. Trimming took off 0 bases at V and 0 bases at J, with 12 bases between the two ends. CDR3 coding DNA: TGTGCCAGCAGCTTAGCGAGGACAGATTATAGCAATCAGCCCCAGCATTTT. This encodes CASSLARTDYSNQPQHF.